Below, one T cell receptor beta chain is given with its context. Its target is unknown. Data came from immunoSEQ multiplex PCR; TCRdb stores just in-frame clones and leaves some out. This sample has roughly 150,000 clones, with 91% found just once. The record originates from a study of T cell responses to AZD1222 COVID-19 vaccine. V lost 4 bases, J lost 2 bases, and 9 bases lay in between. Germline V gene sequence: CDR1 SQVTM, CDR2 ANQGSEA. The CDR3 is 12 residues long. Overall study results and limits: Clonal diversity was possibly underestimated; the donors were predominantly white British and more often female. Along spike, vaccine-associated CD4 TCRs were found throughout, with dominance at 160-218 and 743-854.

The source of this sequence is an adult in good health. The V gene is TRBV29-1, the J gene TRBJ2-7; D remains ambiguous. Sequencing was performed on peripheral blood, taken on day 0 of AZD1222 vaccination. In nucleotides, the CDR3 is TGCAGCGTTGGCGGTGACCCCTACGAGCAGTACTTC. It codes for CSVGGDPYEQYF.